This T cell receptor beta chain was profiled in a study of radiation and T cells in renal cell carcinoma. Sequencing used immunoSEQ multiplex PCR; TCRdb keeps in-frame clones, though not all of them. The sample has fewer than 25,000 clones; 45% to 70% are singletons. The treatment here: treatment-naive control, cytoreductive nephrectomy. This clonotype was obtained from a human donor with renal cell carcinoma. The sequencing used tumor tissue, collected from a patient whose treatment was nephrectomy without radiotherapy.

The CDR3 sequence is CAWSRTGAGNTIYF. The DNA for the CDR3 is TGTGCCTGGAGTAGGACAGGGGCTGGAAACACCATATATTTT. This sequence joins TRBV30 and TRBJ1-3; 9 bases map to TRBD1. The germline V gene has CDR1 GTSNPN and CDR2 SVGIG (reference sequence). This CDR3 is built from 14 residues. The J segment lost 2 bases and the V segment lost 2 bases, leaving 1 base of the junction unmatched.